This T cell receptor beta chain was captured by sequencing in a study of T cells after yellow fever vaccination. Looking at the study overall: SMART-Seq v4 Ultra Low Input served to prepare low-cell-number fractions.

TCRdb fed the 5' RACE reads into MiXCR, producing one record per CDR3 protein. The repertoire consists of under 200,000 distinct CDR3 sequences, with 6% to 7.5% occurring once and the leading ten covering 2.5%. The germline V gene has CDR1 SGHAT and CDR2 FQDESV (reference sequence). With 4 bases removed from V and 4 bases from J, the gap between germline ends came to 10 bases. This CDR3 region has 13 residues. Ten or more counts support this clonotype. Its specificity is not known. Study findings and constraints: Of the clonotypes, a small share occurred in both CD4 and CD8 compartments.

Material: CD4+ T cells sorted from PBMCs, obtained more than 4 days after the first yellow fever vaccination. J is TRBJ1-2 and V is TRBV11-1; D ambiguous. This TCR came from a young man who received the YFV17D yellow fever vaccine. CDR3 bases: TGTGCCAGCAGCTCGAGGACCTTCTATGGCTACACCTTC. This sequence encodes CASSSRTFYGYTF.